These 31 T cell receptor beta chains were sequenced from one sample in a study of T cell changes during pregnancy in multiple sclerosis. Using immunoSEQ multiplex PCR, the repertoire was profiled, and TCRdb retains in-frame clones only, with some absent. Of tens of thousands of clones listed, 93% are singletons. This specimen consisted of peripheral blood, obtained after pregnancy. All receptors come from a female donor with multiple sclerosis, enrolled in a pregnancy study.

J is TRBJ2-5 and V is TRBV29-1; TRBD1 matches 7 bases. The junction had 6 bases not matched to a gene; V was cut back by 6 bases and J by 2 bases. This CDR3 contains 13 residues. Germline V CDR1 and CDR2: SQVTM, ANQGSEA. The CDR3 region is CSVGTAAQETQYF. The CDR3 DNA reads as TGCAGCGTCGGGACAGCCGCTCAAGAGACCCAGTACTTC. Complete variable domain (other parts from reference TRBV29-1 and TRBJ2-5): SAVISQKPSRDICQRGTSLTIQCQVDSQVTMMFWYRQQPGQSLTLIATANQGSEATYESGFVIDKFPISRPNLTFSTLTVSNMSPEDSSIYLCSVGTAAQETQYFGPGTRLLVL.

The V and J genes are TRBV4-2 and TRBJ2-7; 9 bases line up with TRBD2. The CDR3 length is 14 residues. The germline gives CDR1 LGHNA, CDR2 YNFKEQ. The V and J ends lost 5 bases and 9 bases, in that order; junction bases with no gene match: 11. The DNA of the CDR3 is TGTGCCAGCAGCTTCGGGCGGGAGGGCCAGGTGCAGTACTTC. Translated, it gives CASSFGREGQVQYF.

The chain uses TRBV5-4 and TRBJ2-7; possibly TRBD1 for D (6 bases). Trimming took off 4 bases at V and 3 bases at J, with 11 bases between the two ends. The CDR3 runs 13 residues. Germline lookup yields CDR1 SGHNT and CDR2 YYREEE (reference sequence). The CDR3 sequence: CASSGTGIYEQYF. The CDR3 region has the DNA TGTGCCAGCAGCGGCACAGGGATCTACGAGCAGTACTTC.

This chain joins TRBV27 and TRBJ2-3; 7 positions agree with TRBD2. This CDR3 has 15 residues. The V segment lost 2 bases and the J segment 2 bases; nucleotides outside the gene matches: 4. The germline gives CDR1 MNHEY, CDR2 SMNVEV (reference sequence). The CDR3 loop is CASSLRAGYTDTQYF. CDR3 in DNA: TGTGCCAGCAGTTTAAGAGCGGGATACACAGATACGCAGTATTTT.

This chain connects TRBV7-9 to TRBJ2-1; 12 positions agree with TRBD2. Germline CDR1 is SEHNR and CDR2 is FQNEAQ (reference sequence). Trimming at V came to 5 bases and at J to 10 bases, leaving 6 bases not matched to a gene. The CDR3 loop spans 14 amino acids. CDR3 DNA sequence: TGTGCCAGCAGCCGACTAGCGGGAGAGGAGGAGCAGTTCTTC. Protein product: CASSRLAGEEEQFF.

This sequence joins TRBV5-6 and TRBJ2-7; perhaps TRBD1 as D (6 bases). The germline V and J ends were trimmed by 2 bases and 1 base, with 10 bases remaining between them. The CDR3 has 14 amino acids. Germline CDR1 is SGHDT and CDR2 is YYEEEE. CDR3 residues: CASSFRDISYEQYF. In DNA, the CDR3 is TGTGCCAGCAGCTTTAGGGACATTTCCTACGAGCAGTACTTC.

The chain has TRBV4-3 and TRBJ1-5; 10 nucleotides agree with TRBD1. V lost 3 bases and J lost 4; bases outside the gene matches: 3. CDR1 is LGHNA and CDR2 is YSLEER in the germline V gene. The CDR3 runs 15 residues. CDR3 bases: TGCGCCAGCAGCCACGGGACAGGGGTGAATCAGCCCCAGCATTTT. Protein: CASSHGTGVNQPQHF.

This chain connects TRBV19 to TRBJ2-1, with 8 bases aligning to TRBD2. This CDR3 region has 16 residues. Germline CDR1 is LNHDA and CDR2 is SQIVND (reference sequence). After removal of 3 bases from V and 0 bases from J, the junction contained 4 bases not matched to a gene. CDR3 protein: CASSILLAGSYNEQFF. The DNA of the CDR3 is TGTGCCAGTAGTATTCTCCTAGCGGGCTCCTACAATGAGCAGTTCTTC.

The chain has TRBV7-9 and TRBJ2-5; perhaps TRBD1 as D (6 bases). CDR3 size: 13 residues. V was trimmed by 4 bases and J by 1 base, leaving 7 bases between them. The germline V gene has CDR1 SEHNR and CDR2 FQNEAQ (reference sequence). The CDR3 reads CASSWGLQETQYF. The CDR3 coding sequence is TGTGCCAGCAGCTGGGGGCTCCAAGAGACCCAGTACTTC.

The chain links TRBV6-1 to TRBJ1-2, with D unclear. This CDR3 comprises 13 residues. The germline gives CDR1 MNHNS, CDR2 SASEGT. Trimming pared 7 bases from V and 8 bases from J, leaving 17 bases between. The chain's CDR3 is CASISGESSGYTF. The CDR3 DNA reads TGTGCCAGCATTTCTGGCGAGAGTAGCGGCTACACCTTC.

CDR3 in amino acids: CASRAGTSGSNEQFF. The CDR3 DNA follows: TGTGCCAGCAGGGCCGGGACTAGCGGCAGCAATGAGCAGTTCTTC. The chain links TRBV2 to TRBJ2-1, with 11 bases aligning to TRBD2. The germline gives CDR1 SNHLY, CDR2 FYNNEI. CDR3 length equals 15 residues. V lost 6 bases, J lost 6 bases, and 7 bases stayed unmatched.

Turning to this clone: Other DNA sequences in this sample translate to the same CDR3. J is TRBJ2-2 and V is TRBV4-3; 12 bases agree with TRBD2. The CDR3 runs 22 residues. V lost 0 bases and J lost 6; bases outside the gene matches: 20. Germline V gene sequence: CDR1 LGHNA, CDR2 YSLEER. CDR3: CASSQDAFRDPLLAGGSGELFF. In nucleotides, the CDR3 is TGCGCCAGCAGCCAAGATGCGTTTAGGGACCCCTTACTAGCGGGAGGATCCGGGGAGCTGTTTTTT.

This clone has a handful of counts. The chain recombines TRBV9 with TRBJ2-7; 7 bases agree with TRBD2. The V and J ends lost 3 bases and 5 bases, in that order; junction bases with no gene match: 11. The CDR3 contains 15 residues. Germline V lookup: CDR1 SGDLS, CDR2 YYNGEE. The CDR3 DNA sequence: TGTGCCAGCAGCGCCCTAGCGGCAGCGTACGACGAGCAGTACTTC. This encodes CASSALAAAYDEQYF.

The chain carries TRBV19 and TRBJ1-5, with D perhaps matching TRBD1 (6 bases). The V gene lost 7 bases and the J gene lost 6 bases, with 16 bases spanning the gap. Looked up from germline, CDR1 is LNHDA and CDR2 is SQIVND (reference sequence). CDR3 length equals 14 residues. CDR3 sequence reads: CASTTRGEGQPQHF. CDR3 DNA sequence: TGTGCCAGTACCACAAGGGGGGAGGGTCAGCCCCAGCATTTT.

The chain is built from TRBV7-2 and TRBJ2-1; 14 bases are shared with TRBD2. CDR1 is SGHTA and CDR2 is FQGNSA in the germline V gene. Unmatched junction bases numbered 5, after V lost 5 bases and J lost 8 bases. This CDR3 contains 15 residues. The CDR3 DNA sequence: TGTGCCAGCAGCCAGACTAGCGGGAGGGTAGATGAGCAGTTCTTC. As protein: CASSQTSGRVDEQFF.

Here the CDR3 reads CASSLQGGNQPQHF. The DNA of the CDR3 is TGTGCCAGCAGTCTACAGGGCGGGAATCAGCCCCAGCATTTT. V usage is TRBV6-5 and J usage is TRBJ1-5, with D possibly being TRBD1 (6 bases). This CDR3 region has 14 residues. The V end was cut by 5 bases, the J end by 4 bases, with 12 bases between. Germline CDR1 is MNHEY and CDR2 is SVGAGI.

The table lists this clone with a count of one. The rearrangement uses TRBV4-1 and TRBJ2-7; 9 bases are shared with TRBD1. Germline CDR1 is MGHRA and CDR2 is YSYEKL. The CDR3 is 15 amino acids. J lost 4 bases, V lost 5 bases, and 9 bases had no gene match. The CDR3 here is CASSLGQGNEYEQYF. Written as DNA, the CDR3 is TGCGCCAGCAGCTTGGGACAGGGAAACGAGTACGAGCAGTACTTC.

The count of this clone is one. V usage is TRBV7-3 and J usage is TRBJ2-2, with 10 bases identical to TRBD2. V gave up 4 bases and J gave up 4 bases; unmatched junction bases: 3. The germline CDR1 and CDR2 sequences are SGHTA and FQGTGA. The CDR3 is made up of 15 amino acids. In DNA form, the CDR3 reads TGTGCCAGCAGCTCGAGACTAGCGGGCACCGGGGAGCTGTTTTTT. Protein product: CASSSRLAGTGELFF.

The V call is TRBV5-4, the J call TRBJ1-1; 7 bases are a match to TRBD1. The CDR3 has 14 amino acids. V shed 5 bases, J shed 1 base, and the junction held 5 bases outside the gene matches. The germline V gene encodes CDR1 SGHNT and CDR2 YYREEE (reference sequence). CDR3 in DNA: TGTGCCAGCAGAACGGACAGGCGGAACACTGAAGCTTTCTTT. This gives the protein CASRTDRRNTEAFF.

CDR3 sequence: CATLTGIGYTF. For the CDR3, the DNA is TGTGCCACCTTGACAGGGATAGGCTACACCTTC. The rearrangement uses TRBV2 and TRBJ1-2, with 7 positions matching TRBD1. The J segment lost 8 bases and the V segment lost 10 bases, leaving 7 bases of the junction unmatched. Germline-derived CDR1 and CDR2 are SNHLY and FYNNEI. This CDR3 region has 11 residues.

The rearrangement joins TRBV10-3 to TRBJ2-7; 9 bases fit TRBD1. Germline trimming cut 10 bases from V and 3 bases from J; bases unmatched to any gene: 4. This CDR3 is built from 12 residues. Germline assignment: CDR1 ENHRY and CDR2 SYGVKD. Here the CDR3 reads CASGTGSYEQYF. Here the CDR3 DNA reads TGTGCCAGTGGGACAGGGAGCTACGAGCAGTACTTC.

The V and J genes are TRBV7-9 and TRBJ2-1, with TRBD2 matching over 13 bases. Germline CDR1 SEHNR, CDR2 FQNEAQ (reference sequence). V lost 1 base, J lost 10 bases, and 7 bases stayed unmatched. This CDR3 contains 16 residues. The chain's CDR3 is CASSLGVGLAGDEQFF. CDR3 coding DNA: TGTGCCAGCAGCTTAGGGGTAGGACTAGCGGGAGACGAGCAGTTCTTC.

CDR3 in DNA: TGTGCCAGCAGCATAGCGGGAGTCGCAGATACGCAGTATTTT. Residues: CASSIAGVADTQYF. The chain links TRBV27 to TRBJ2-3, with 9 bases lining up with TRBD2. The CDR3 contains 14 residues. Trimming at V came to 6 bases and at J to 4 bases, leaving 5 bases not matched to a gene. From germline, CDR1 is MNHEY and CDR2 SMNVEV (reference sequence).

The chain recombines TRBV7-2 with TRBJ2-1, with 10 bases lining up with TRBD2. This CDR3 has 18 residues. In germline, CDR1 is SGHTA, CDR2 FQGNSA. The ends lost 0 bases at V and 7 bases at J; junction bases unmatched: 12. The CDR3 DNA reads TGTGCCAGCAGCTTAGCCCCAATTAGCGGGAGGAAGGGAAATGAGCAGTTCTTC. Translating gives CASSLAPISGRKGNEQFF.

The chain links TRBV6-1 to TRBJ1-3, with a weak D call TRBD1 (5 bases). This CDR3 region has 14 residues. Germline loops: CDR1 MNHNS, CDR2 SASEGT. V lost 5 bases, J lost 4 bases, and 12 bases lay in between. This chain's CDR3 is CASSHPGKGNTIYF. CDR3 coding DNA: TGTGCCAGCAGTCACCCAGGGAAGGGAAACACCATATATTTT.

The chain joins TRBV7-2 to TRBJ2-7, with 10 bases lining up with TRBD2. The CDR3 has 16 amino acids. Looked up from germline, CDR1 is SGHTA and CDR2 is FQGNSA. After removal of 1 base from V and 5 bases from J, the junction contained 8 bases not matched to a gene. Here the CDR3 DNA reads TGTGCCAGCAGCTTAGTGGCTAGCGGGGGCCCCAACGAGCAGTACTTC. Its protein product is CASSLVASGGPNEQYF.

V and J are TRBV7-9 and TRBJ2-3; D is unresolved. The CDR3 length is 12 residues. Germline lookup yields CDR1 SEHNR and CDR2 FQNEAQ (reference sequence). V was pared by 5 bases and J by 7 bases, with 10 bases between. The CDR3 protein is CASSQVVYTQYF. The CDR3 DNA is TGTGCCAGCAGCCAGGTCGTTTATACGCAGTATTTT. Supplemented by reference TRBV7-9 and TRBJ2-3, the full variable domain reads DTGVSQNPRHKITKRGQNVTFRCDPISEHNRLYWYRQTLGQGPEFLTYFQNEAQLEKSRLLSDRFSAERPKGSFSTLEIQRTEQGDSAMYLCASSQVVYTQYFGPGTRLTVL.

This clone came up once. V is TRBV6-1 and J is TRBJ1-5; perhaps TRBD1 as D (5 bases). Germline values: CDR1 MNHNS, CDR2 SASEGT. The CDR3 runs 14 residues. The V end was cut by 8 bases, the J end by 3 bases, with 14 bases between. DNA of the CDR3: TGTGCCAGCGGCGTTGGGGGGTCCAATCAGCCCCAGCATTTT. Residues: CASGVGGSNQPQHF.

The chain carries TRBV28 and TRBJ1-5, with TRBD1 as a possible D gene (5 bases). Germline loops: CDR1 MDHEN, CDR2 SYDVKM. The V end was cut by 3 bases, the J end by 5 bases, with 17 bases between. The CDR3 totals 16 residues. In DNA, the CDR3 is TGTGCCAGCAGTTTGAAAATCGCAGGGCGCGATCAGCCCCAGCATTTT. This encodes CASSLKIAGRDQPQHF.

The chain is built from TRBV27 and TRBJ1-5; 7 bases align to TRBD1. Germline CDR1 is MNHEY and CDR2 is SMNVEV (reference sequence). V lost 5 bases and J lost 3; bases outside the gene matches: 7. This CDR3 is built from 15 residues. CDR3 coding DNA: TGTGCCAGCAGTCCCGGAGAGGGGGCCAATCAGCCCCAGCATTTT. Protein product: CASSPGEGANQPQHF.

This clone was counted a single time. The chain carries TRBV7-2 and TRBJ1-1, with D unclear. CDR1 is SGHTA, CDR2 FQGNSA, per germline. V gave up 0 bases and J gave up 0 bases, with 8 bases separating them. The CDR3 loop spans 15 amino acids. In DNA, the CDR3 is TGTGCCAGCAGCTTAGCGGGCGCAGTGAACACTGAAGCTTTCTTT. Encoded protein: CASSLAGAVNTEAFF.